The entry that follows covers one T cell receptor beta chain sequence. The antigen remains unidentified. One end of the junction does not line up with germline, which may come from a read error. The data derive from a study of T cells in lung cancer brain metastases. The study, taken as a whole, reports: The complete infiltrating T cell repertoire may not have been retrieved from FFPE.

This table comes from immunoSEQ multiplex PCR, and its TCRdb copy is limited to in-frame clones, with some not included. The table shows roughly 940 clones, with around 89% occurring only once. Tumor areas were macrodissected from about 5 deparaffinized, unstained about 10 um sections guided by marked H&E slides. CDR3 size: 12 residues. Germline V CDR1 and CDR2: SQVTM, ANQGSEA. The chain carries TRBV29-1 and TRBJ1-1, with D possibly TRBD1 on 6 matching bases. The source of this sequence is a middle-aged woman with non-small cell lung cancer that had spread to the brain. Sequencing was carried out using tumor tissue from a brain metastasis. CDR3 DNA: TGCAGCGTTGAAGACGACAGAAGCACAGGGAGCTTT. Protein sequence: CSVEDDRSTGSF.